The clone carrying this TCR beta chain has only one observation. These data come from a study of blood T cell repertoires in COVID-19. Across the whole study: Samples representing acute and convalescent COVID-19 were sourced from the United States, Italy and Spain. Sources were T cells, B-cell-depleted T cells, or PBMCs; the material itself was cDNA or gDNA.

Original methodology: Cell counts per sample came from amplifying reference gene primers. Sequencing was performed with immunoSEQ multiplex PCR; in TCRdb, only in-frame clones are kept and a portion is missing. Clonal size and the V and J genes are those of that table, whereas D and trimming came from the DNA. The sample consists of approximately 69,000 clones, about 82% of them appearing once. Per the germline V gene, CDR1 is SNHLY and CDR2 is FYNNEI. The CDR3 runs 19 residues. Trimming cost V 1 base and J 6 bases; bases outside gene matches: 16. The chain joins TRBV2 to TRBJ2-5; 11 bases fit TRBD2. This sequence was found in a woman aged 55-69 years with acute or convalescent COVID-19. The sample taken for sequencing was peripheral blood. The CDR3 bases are TGTGCCAGCAGTGAAGAACGAACTAGCGGGGGCGCGAGAAGGAAGACCCAGTACTTC. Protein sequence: CASSEERTSGGARRKTQYF.